This T cell receptor (beta chain) was sequenced in a study of T-cell reconstitution after alpha-beta-depleted transplantation in children. General observations from the study: Approximately two months post-transplant, alpha-beta T cells reportedly originated from several hundred expanded graft clones. Newly generated T cells supplied most T-cell counts and diversity one year post-transplant.

The TCRbeta library was prepared with unique molecular identifiers. TCRdb processed the PCR reads anew with MiXCR; each CDR3 protein has one entry. The data show under 300,000 distinct CDR3 sequences, 11% seen once. This clonotype was seen repeatedly, ten times or more. Its target is unknown. The CDR3 length is 18 residues. V shed 5 bases and J 6 bases; nucleotides not matched to a gene: 16. Germline V gene lookup returns CDR1 SGHAT and CDR2 FQNNGV. This TCR derives from a male patient aged 2-10 years who had a stem cell transplant for chronic granulomatous disease, so the T cells may come from the graft donor. The chain links TRBV11-2 to TRBJ2-1, with 10 positions matching TRBD2. Here the sequenced sample was peripheral blood, taken 180 days after TCRalphabeta/CD19-depleted stem cell transplant. CDR3 bases: TGTGCCAGCAGCCTAATTCACTCAGCGGGAGGGAGTTCCAATGAGCAGTTCTTC. Translated, it gives CASSLIHSAGGSSNEQFF.